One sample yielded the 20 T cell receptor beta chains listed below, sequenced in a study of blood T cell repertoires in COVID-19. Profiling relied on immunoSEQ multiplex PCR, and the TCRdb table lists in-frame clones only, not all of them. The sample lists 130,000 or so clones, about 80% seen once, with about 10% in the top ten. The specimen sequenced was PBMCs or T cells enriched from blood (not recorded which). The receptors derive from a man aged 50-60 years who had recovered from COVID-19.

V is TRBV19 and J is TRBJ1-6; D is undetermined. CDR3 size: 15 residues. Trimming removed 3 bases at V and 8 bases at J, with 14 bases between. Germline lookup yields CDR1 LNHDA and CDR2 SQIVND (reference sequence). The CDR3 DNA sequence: TGTGCCAGTAGTATTCAACAGCTCGAGCATTCACCCCTCCACTTT. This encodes CASSIQQLEHSPLHF.

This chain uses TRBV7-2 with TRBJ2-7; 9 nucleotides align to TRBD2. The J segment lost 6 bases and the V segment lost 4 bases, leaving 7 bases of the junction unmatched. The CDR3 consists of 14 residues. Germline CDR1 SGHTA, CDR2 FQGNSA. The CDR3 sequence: CASSYIAGAGEQYF. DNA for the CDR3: TGTGCCAGCAGCTACATAGCGGGGGCCGGCGAGCAGTACTTC. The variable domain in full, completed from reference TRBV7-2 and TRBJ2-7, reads GAGVSQSPSNKVTEKGKDVELRCDPISGHTALYWYRQSLGQGLEFLIYFQGNSAPDKSGLPSDRFSAERTGGSVSTLTIQRTQQEDSAVYLCASSYIAGAGEQYFGPGTRLTVT.

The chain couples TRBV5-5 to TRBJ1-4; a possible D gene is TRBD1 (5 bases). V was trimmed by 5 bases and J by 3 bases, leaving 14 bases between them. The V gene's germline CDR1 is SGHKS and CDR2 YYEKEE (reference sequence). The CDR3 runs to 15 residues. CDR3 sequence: CASSLAGVPNEKLFF. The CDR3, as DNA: TGTGCCAGCAGTCTAGCGGGGGTGCCTAATGAAAAACTGTTTTTT. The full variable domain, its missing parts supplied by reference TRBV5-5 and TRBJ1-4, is DAGVTQSPTHLIKTRGQQVTLRCSPISGHKSVSWYQQVLGQGPQFIFQYYEKEERGRGNFPDRFSARQFPNYSSELNVNALLLGDSALYLCASSLAGVPNEKLFFGSGTQLSVL.

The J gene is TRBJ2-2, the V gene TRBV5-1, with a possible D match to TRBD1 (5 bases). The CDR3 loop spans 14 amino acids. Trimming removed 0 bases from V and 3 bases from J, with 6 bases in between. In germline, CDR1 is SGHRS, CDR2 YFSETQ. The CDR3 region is CASSLEGDTGELFF. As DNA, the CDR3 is TGCGCCAGCAGCTTGGAAGGGGACACCGGGGAGCTGTTTTTT.

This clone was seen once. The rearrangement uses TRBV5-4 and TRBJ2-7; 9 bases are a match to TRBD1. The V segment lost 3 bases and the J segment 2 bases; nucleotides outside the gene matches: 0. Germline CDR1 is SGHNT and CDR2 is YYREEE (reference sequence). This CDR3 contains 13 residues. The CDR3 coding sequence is TGTGCCAGCAGCTGGGACAGGGCCTACGAGCAGTACTTC. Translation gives CASSWDRAYEQYF.

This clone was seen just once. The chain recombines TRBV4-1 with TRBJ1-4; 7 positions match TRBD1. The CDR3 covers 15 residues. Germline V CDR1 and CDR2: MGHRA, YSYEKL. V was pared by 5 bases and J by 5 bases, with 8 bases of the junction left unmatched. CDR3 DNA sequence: TGCGCCAGCAGCTCCAGACAGGGTACAAATGAAAAACTGTTTTTT. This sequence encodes CASSSRQGTNEKLFF.

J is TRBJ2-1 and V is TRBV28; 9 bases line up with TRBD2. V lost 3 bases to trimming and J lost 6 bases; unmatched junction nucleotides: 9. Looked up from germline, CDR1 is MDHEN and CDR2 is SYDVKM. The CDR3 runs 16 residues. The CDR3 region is CASSLFSGGHFNEQFF. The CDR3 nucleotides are TGTGCCAGCAGTTTGTTTAGCGGGGGTCATTTCAATGAGCAGTTCTTC. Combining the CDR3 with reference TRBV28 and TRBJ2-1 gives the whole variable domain DVKVTQSSRYLVKRTGEKVFLECVQDMDHENMFWYRQDPGLGLRLIYFSYDVKMKEKGDIPEGYSVSREKKERFSLILESASTNQTSMYLCASSLFSGGHFNEQFFGPGTRLTVL.

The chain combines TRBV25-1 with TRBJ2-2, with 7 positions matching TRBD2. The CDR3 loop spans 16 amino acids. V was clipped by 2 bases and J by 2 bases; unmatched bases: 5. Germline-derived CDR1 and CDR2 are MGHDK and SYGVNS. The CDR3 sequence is CASSETQRGNTGELFF. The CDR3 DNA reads TGTGCCAGCAGTGAAACCCAGCGGGGCAACACCGGGGAGCTGTTTTTT. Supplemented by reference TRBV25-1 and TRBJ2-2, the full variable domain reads EADIYQTPRYLVIGTGKKITLECSQTMGHDKMYWYQQDPGMELHLIHYSYGVNSTEKGDLSSESTVSRIRTEHFPLTLESARPSHTSQYLCASSETQRGNTGELFFGEGSRLTVL.

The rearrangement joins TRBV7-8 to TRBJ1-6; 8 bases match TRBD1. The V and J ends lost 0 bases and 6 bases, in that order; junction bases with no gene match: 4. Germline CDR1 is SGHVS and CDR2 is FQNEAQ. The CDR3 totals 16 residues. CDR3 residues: CASSLARTGSNSPLHF. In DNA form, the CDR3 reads TGTGCCAGCAGCTTAGCGCGGACAGGGTCTAATTCACCCCTCCACTTT.

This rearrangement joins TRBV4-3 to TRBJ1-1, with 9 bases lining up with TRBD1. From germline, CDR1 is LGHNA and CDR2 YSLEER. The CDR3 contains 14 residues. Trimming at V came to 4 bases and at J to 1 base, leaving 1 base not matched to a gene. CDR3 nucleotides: TGCGCCAGCAGCCGGGACAGGGCGAACACTGAAGCTTTCTTT. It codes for CASSRDRANTEAFF.

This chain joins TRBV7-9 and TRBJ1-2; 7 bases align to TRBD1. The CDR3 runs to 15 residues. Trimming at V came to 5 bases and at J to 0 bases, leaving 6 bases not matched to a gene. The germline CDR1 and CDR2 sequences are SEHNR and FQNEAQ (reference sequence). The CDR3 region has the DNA TGTGCCAGCAGCGGACCCGGGACAGCTAACTATGGCTACACCTTC. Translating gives CASSGPGTANYGYTF.

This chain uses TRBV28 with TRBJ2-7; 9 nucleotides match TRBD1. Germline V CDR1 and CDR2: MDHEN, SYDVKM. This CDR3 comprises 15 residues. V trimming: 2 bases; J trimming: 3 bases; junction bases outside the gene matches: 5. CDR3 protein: CASSLPGTGIYEQYF. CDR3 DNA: TGTGCCAGCAGTTTACCCGGGACAGGGATCTACGAGCAGTACTTC.

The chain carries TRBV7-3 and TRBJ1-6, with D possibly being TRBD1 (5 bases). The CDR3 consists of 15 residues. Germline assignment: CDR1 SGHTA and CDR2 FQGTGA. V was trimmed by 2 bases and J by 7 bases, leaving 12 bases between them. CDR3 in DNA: TGTGCCAGCAGCTTAGGTCAGGGCCGCAATTCACCCCTCCACTTT. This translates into CASSLGQGRNSPLHF.

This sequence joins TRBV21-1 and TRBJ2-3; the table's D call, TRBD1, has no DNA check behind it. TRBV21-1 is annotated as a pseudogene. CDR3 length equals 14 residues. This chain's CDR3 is CASTEDSPTDTQYF. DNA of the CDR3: TGTGCCAGCACCGAGGACAGTCCCACAGATACGCAGTATTTT.

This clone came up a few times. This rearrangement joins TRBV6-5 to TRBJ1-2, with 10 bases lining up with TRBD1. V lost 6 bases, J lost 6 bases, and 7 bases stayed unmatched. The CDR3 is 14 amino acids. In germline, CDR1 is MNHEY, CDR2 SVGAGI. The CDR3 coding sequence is TGTGCCAGCAGCCGCGGACAGGGGGGTAATGGCTACACCTTC. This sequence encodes CASSRGQGGNGYTF.

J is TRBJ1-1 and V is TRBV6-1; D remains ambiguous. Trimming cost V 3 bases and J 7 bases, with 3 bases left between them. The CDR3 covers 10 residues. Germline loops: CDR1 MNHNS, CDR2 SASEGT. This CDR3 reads CASSDREAFF. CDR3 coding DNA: TGTGCCAGCAGTGATCGTGAAGCTTTCTTT.

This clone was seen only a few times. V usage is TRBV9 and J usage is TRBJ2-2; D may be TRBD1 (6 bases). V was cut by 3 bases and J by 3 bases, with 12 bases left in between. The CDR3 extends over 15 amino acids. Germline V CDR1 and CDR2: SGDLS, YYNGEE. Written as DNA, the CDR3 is TGTGCCAGCAGCGGCAGGGGTCAATACACCGGGGAGCTGTTTTTT. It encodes CASSGRGQYTGELFF.

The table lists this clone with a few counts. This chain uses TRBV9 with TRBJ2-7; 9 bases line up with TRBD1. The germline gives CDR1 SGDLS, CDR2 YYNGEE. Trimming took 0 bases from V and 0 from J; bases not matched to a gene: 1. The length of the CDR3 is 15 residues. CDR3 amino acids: CASSVGDRASYEQYF. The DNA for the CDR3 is TGTGCCAGCAGCGTAGGGGACAGGGCCTCCTACGAGCAGTACTTC.

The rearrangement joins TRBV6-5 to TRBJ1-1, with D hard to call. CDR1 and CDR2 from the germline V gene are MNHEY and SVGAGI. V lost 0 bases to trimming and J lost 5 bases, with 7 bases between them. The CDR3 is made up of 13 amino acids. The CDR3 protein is CASSYSRRTEAFF. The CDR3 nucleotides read TGTGCCAGCAGTTACTCACGGAGGACTGAAGCTTTCTTT.

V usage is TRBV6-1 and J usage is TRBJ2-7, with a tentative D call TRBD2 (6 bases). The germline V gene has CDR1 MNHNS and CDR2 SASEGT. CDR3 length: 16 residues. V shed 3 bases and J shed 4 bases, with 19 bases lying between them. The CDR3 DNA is TGTGCCAGCAGTGATAGTATCGGGGGAGTGAAGTACGAGCAGTACTTC. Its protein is CASSDSIGGVKYEQYF.